This T cell receptor (beta chain) was documented in a study of T cells after posttransplantation cyclophosphamide. Overall study results and limits: TRB overlap between skin or GI tissue T cells and blood was limited.

Concerning this clone: Its antigen is not known.

This CDR3 is 12 amino acids long. Trimming stripped 4 bases from V and 10 bases from J, with 14 bases between. Germline V lookup: CDR1 SGHKS, CDR2 YYEKEE (reference sequence). Busulfan-fludarabine conditioning, marrow transplant, and cyclophosphamide on days +3 and +4 were administered. TCRdb's table, derived via immunoSEQ multiplex PCR, lists solely in-frame clones and lacks some. This table holds more than 9,500 clones, over 80% found once. The chain has TRBV5-5 and TRBJ1-1, with D possibly matching TRBD1 (6 bases). The origin of this receptor is a female patient aged 25-39 years who received an allogeneic stem cell transplant from an unrelated donor, was CMV-positive, and had no GVHD. The T cells may come from the graft donor. The source material was PBMCs, sampled after allogeneic stem cell transplant with posttransplant cyclophosphamide. The chain's CDR3 is CASSRNRGGAFF. As DNA, the CDR3 is TGTGCCAGCAGCCGTAACAGAGGGGGAGCTTTCTTT.